These 4 T cell receptor beta chains share one sample of origin, sequenced in a study of T cell repertoires in ileal Crohn's disease. Specified time point: inflamed ileum from the surgical specimen. TCRdb's table, derived via immunoSEQ multiplex PCR, lists solely in-frame clones and lacks some. The data show roughly 5,800 clones, with nearly 80% seen just once and 40% to 50% held by the top ten. Sequenced: ileal tissue. The receptors shown here come from an adult with Crohn's disease.

V and J are TRBV7-9 and TRBJ2-2, with TRBD2 matching 10 bases. The CDR3 covers 17 residues. Germline V gene sequence: CDR1 SEHNR, CDR2 FQNEAQ (reference sequence). Trimming at V came to 2 bases and at J to 5 bases, leaving 8 bases not matched to a gene. DNA of the CDR3: TGTGCCAGCAGCTTAAGTCGGCTAGCGGGGGTTACCGGGGAGCTGTTTTTT. Its translation is CASSLSRLAGVTGELFF.

V and J are TRBV27 and TRBJ2-1, with D perhaps TRBD2 (6 bases). Germline V gives CDR1 MNHEY, CDR2 SMNVEV (reference sequence). With 5 bases removed from V and 10 bases from J, the gap between germline ends came to 15 bases. This CDR3 region has 13 residues. The CDR3 nucleotides are TGTGCCAGCAGTCTCCGGGGGAACTGGGAGCAGTTCTTC. This gives the protein CASSLRGNWEQFF.

This clone has just a few counts. V gene TRBV6-1 combines with J gene TRBJ2-7; D unresolved. CDR3 length: 11 amino acids. CDR1 and CDR2 from the germline V gene are MNHNS and SASEGT. V was cut by 7 bases and J by 4 bases, with 8 bases left in between. As DNA, the CDR3 is TGTGCCAGCATGGGGTTTTACGAGCAGTACTTC. It codes for CASMGFYEQYF.

This sequence joins TRBV19 and TRBJ1-2; 10 bases map to TRBD1. The CDR3 extends over 13 amino acids. Germline-derived CDR1 and CDR2 are LNHDA and SQIVND (reference sequence). Trimming at V came to 8 bases and at J to 4 bases, leaving 4 bases not matched to a gene. The CDR3 DNA reads TGTGCCAGTCGGGACAGGGGAGGCTATGGCTACACCTTC. Its protein product is CASRDRGGYGYTF. Full variable domain (outside the CDR3, taken from reference TRBV19 and TRBJ1-2): DGGITQSPKYLFRKEGQNVTLSCEQNLNHDAMYWYRQDPGQGLRLIYYSQIVNDFQKGDIAEGYSVSREKKESFPLTVTSAQKNPTAFYLCASRDRGGYGYTFGSGTRLTVV.